This T cell receptor beta chain was captured in a study of blood T cell repertoires in COVID-19. Study-wide context: The samples span acute and convalescent COVID-19 from the United States, Italy and Spain. The cDNA or gDNA used as material had been derived from T cells, B-cell-depleted T cells, or PBMCs.

From germline, CDR1 is MNHEY and CDR2 SVGAGI. Trimming took 6 bases from V and 5 from J; bases not matched to a gene: 8. The CDR3 totals 14 residues. Original processing notes: Amplification with reference gene primers provided the estimates of nucleated cell counts. Sequencing was performed with immunoSEQ multiplex PCR; in TCRdb, only in-frame clones are kept and a portion is missing. V, J and clone size are taken as reported in that table, and D and trimming were inferred from the DNA itself. The sample has about 160,000 clones; roughly 87% are singletons. Sequenced sample: peripheral blood. This sequence was found in a woman aged 60-75 years with active or convalescent COVID-19. The V and J genes are TRBV6-5 and TRBJ2-7, with TRBD1 matching over 9 bases. The chain's CDR3 is CASRGGQGYHEQYF. As DNA, the CDR3 is TGTGCCAGCAGGGGAGGACAGGGGTACCACGAGCAGTACTTC.